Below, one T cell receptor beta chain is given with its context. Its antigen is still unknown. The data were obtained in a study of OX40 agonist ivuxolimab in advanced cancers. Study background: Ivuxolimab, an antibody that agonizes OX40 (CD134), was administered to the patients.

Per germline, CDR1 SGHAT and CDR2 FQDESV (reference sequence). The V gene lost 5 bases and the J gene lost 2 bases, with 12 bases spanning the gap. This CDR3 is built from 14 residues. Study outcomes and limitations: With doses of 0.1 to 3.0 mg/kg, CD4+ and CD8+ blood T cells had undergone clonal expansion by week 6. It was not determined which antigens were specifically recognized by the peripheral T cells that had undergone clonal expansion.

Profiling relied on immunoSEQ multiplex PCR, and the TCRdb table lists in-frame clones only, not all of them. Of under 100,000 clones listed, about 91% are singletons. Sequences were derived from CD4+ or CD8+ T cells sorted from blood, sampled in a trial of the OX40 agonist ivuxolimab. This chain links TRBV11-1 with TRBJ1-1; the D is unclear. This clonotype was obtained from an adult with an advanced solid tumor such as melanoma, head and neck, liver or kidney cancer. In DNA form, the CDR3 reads TGTGCCAGCAGCGCTGGAACTTTTAACACTGAAGCTTTCTTT. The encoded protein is CASSAGTFNTEAFF.